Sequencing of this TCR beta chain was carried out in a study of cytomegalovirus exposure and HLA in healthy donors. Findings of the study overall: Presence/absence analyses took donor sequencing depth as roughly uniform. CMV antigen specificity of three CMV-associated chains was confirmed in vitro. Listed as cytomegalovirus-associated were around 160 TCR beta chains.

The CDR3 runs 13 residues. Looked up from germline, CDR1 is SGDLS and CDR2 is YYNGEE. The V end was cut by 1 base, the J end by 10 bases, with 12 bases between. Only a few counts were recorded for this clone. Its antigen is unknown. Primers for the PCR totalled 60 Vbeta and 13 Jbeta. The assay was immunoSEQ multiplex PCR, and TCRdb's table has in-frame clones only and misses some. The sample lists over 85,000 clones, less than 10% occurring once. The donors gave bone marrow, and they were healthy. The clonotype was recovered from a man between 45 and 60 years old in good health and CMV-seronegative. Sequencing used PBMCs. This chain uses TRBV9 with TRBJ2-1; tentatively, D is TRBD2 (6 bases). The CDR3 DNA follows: TGTGCCAGCAGCGTAACTAGCTACGGGGAGCAGTTCTTC. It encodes CASSVTSYGEQFF. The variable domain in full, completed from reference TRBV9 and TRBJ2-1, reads DSGVTQTPKHLITATGQRVTLRCSPRSGDLSVYWYQQSLDQGLQFLIQYYNGEERAKGNILERFSAQQFPDLHSELNLSSLELGDSALYFCASSVTSYGEQFFGPGTRLTVL.